Detailed here is one TCR beta chain. This sample is part of a study of blood T cell repertoires in COVID-19. Authors' methods: Using reference gene primer amplification, nucleated cell counts were estimated. TCRdb keeps only in-frame clones here, not all; method: immunoSEQ multiplex PCR. That table is the source of V, J and clone size, and D and trimming were worked out from the DNA. Among 140,000 to 150,000 clones, more than 75% were seen once, and the ten largest hold about 6%. Residents of about two dozen US areas, aged about 18 to 95 years, made up the participants. Recovered status applied to Cohort 3 donors who had two consecutive negative PCRs. It also applied to those with clearance or with symptom resolution. Germline values: CDR1 LGHNA, CDR2 YNFKEQ. J was trimmed by 7 bases and V by 0 bases; bases with no gene match: 5. The CDR3 sequence is 14 residues long.

This chain joins TRBV4-2 and TRBJ1-2; 7 bases align to TRBD1. The source material was PBMCs or T cells enriched from blood (not recorded which). The sequence was obtained from a woman in her 50s who had recovered from COVID-19. The DNA of the CDR3 is TGTGCCAGCAGCCAAGATCGGACAGGCAGTGGCTACACCTTC. Translating it yields CASSQDRTGSGYTF.